This entry features one T cell receptor beta chain sequence. Its antigen remains unidentified. The sample belongs to a study of blood T cells in healthy people across ages. General study results and limits: Comparison with aged donors showed that long-lived donors had more naive CD4+ cells and higher diversity.

CDR1 KGHDR and CDR2 SFDVKD come from the germline V gene. This CDR3 contains 16 residues. Deletions cut 4 bases from V and 0 bases from J, with 12 bases between. The second PCR ran roughly 7 to 11 cycles with a sample-barcoded 5' primer and J-beta primers. Sequencing yielded, for each sample, at least 2.5 million paired-end reads carrying CDR3. TCRdb itself ran the 5' RACE reads through MiXCR, one entry per CDR3 protein. The table shows hundreds of thousands of distinct CDR3 sequences, with more than 55% occurring only once. Source material: blood. The chain employs TRBV24-1 and TRBJ2-1; weak D call: TRBD2 (5 bases). The TCR was taken from a man in his forties in good health. The CDR3 region has the DNA TGTGCCACCAGTGAGTCAGCGGTAACCTCCTACAATGAGCAGTTCTTC. Translated: CATSESAVTSYNEQFF.